The subject of this entry is one T cell receptor beta chain. Its target is unknown. The template for TCR beta VDJ and CDR3 sequence profiling was genomic DNA. From the reads, TCRdb called clonotypes with MiXCR, one entry per CDR3 protein. The sample consists of about 200,000 distinct CDR3 sequences, roughly two thirds of them appearing once. The sample belongs to a study of CD8+CD57+ T cells in acquired aplastic anemia. Study details: Yields of DNA that came from sorted CD4+ and CD8+ cells averaged roughly 3.3 ug.

The germline V and J ends were trimmed by 6 bases and 3 bases, with 15 bases remaining between them. The CDR3 is 14 amino acids. Germline CDR1 LNHDA, CDR2 SQIVND (reference sequence). Whoever was chosen for sequencing had shown CD8+CD57+ cell expansion by flow cytometry. The enrolled patients all had severe acquired aplastic anemia. Findings of the study overall: Patients and controls shared 25 to 35 CD8+ CDR3 sequences, highly expressed in patients.

The sample comprised sorted CD4+, CD8+, or CD8+CD57+ T cells (not recorded which) from PBMCs. V is TRBV19 and J is TRBJ2-7, with D possibly matching TRBD2 (5 bases). The TCR sequence derives from a human donor with aplastic anemia. The CDR3: CASSKGDTLYEQYF. The CDR3 DNA reads TGTGCCAGTAGCAAGGGAGACACCCTCTACGAGCAGTACTTC.